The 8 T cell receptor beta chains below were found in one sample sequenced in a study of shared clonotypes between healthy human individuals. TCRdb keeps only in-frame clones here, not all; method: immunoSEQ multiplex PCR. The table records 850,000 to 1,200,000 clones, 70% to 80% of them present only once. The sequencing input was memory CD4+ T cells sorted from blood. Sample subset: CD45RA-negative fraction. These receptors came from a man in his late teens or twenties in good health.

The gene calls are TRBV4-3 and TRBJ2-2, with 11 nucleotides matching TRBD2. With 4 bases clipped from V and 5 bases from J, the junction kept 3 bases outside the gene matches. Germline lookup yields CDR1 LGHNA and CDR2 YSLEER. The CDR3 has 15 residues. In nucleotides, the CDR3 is TGCGCCAGCAGCCCCGTAGCGGGAGGGACCGGGGAGCTGTTTTTT. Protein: CASSPVAGGTGELFF.

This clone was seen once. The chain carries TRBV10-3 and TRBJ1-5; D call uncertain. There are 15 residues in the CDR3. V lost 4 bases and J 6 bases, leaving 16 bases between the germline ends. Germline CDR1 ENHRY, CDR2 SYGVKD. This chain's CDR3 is CAISADPPAVQPQHF. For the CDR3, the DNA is TGTGCCATCAGTGCAGACCCTCCGGCGGTTCAGCCCCAGCATTTT.

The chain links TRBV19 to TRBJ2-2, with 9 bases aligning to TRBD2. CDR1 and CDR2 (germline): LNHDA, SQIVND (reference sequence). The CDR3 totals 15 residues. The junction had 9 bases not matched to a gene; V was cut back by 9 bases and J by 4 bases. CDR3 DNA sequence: TGTGCCAGCCGGGGCGGGAGGGCCTTCACCGGGGAGCTGTTTTTT. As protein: CASRGGRAFTGELFF.

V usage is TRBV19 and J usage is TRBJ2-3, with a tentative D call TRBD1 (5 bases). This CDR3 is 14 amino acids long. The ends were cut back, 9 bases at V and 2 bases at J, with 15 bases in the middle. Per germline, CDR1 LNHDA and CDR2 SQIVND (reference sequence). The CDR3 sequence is CASRLTVFTDTQYF. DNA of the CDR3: TGTGCCAGCAGACTGACAGTCTTCACAGATACGCAGTATTTT.

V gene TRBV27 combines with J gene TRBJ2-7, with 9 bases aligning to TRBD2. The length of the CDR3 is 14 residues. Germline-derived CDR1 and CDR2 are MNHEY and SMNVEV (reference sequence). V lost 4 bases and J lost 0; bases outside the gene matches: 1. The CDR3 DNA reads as TGTGCCAGCAGTTATAGCGGGAGCTCCTACGAGCAGTACTTC. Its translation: CASSYSGSSYEQYF.

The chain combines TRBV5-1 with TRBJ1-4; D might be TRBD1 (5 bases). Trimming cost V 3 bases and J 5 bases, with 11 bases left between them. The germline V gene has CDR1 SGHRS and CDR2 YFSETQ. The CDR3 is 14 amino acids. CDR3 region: CASSSGEGNEKLFF. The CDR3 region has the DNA TGCGCCAGCAGCTCCGGGGAGGGGAATGAAAAACTGTTTTTT.

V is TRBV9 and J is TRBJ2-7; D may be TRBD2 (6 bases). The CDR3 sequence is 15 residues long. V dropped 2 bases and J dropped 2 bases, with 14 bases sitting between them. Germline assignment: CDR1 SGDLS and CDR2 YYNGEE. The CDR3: CASSVRAGAPYEQYF. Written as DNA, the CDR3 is TGTGCCAGCAGCGTCCGAGCGGGCGCCCCCTACGAGCAGTACTTC.

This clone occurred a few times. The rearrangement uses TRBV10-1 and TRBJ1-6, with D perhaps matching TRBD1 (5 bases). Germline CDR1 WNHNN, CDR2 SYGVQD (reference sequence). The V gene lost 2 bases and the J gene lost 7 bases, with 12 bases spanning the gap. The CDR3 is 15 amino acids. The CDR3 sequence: CASSEGAGRNSPLHF. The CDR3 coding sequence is TGCGCCAGCAGTGAGGGGGCCGGGAGAAATTCACCCCTCCACTTT.